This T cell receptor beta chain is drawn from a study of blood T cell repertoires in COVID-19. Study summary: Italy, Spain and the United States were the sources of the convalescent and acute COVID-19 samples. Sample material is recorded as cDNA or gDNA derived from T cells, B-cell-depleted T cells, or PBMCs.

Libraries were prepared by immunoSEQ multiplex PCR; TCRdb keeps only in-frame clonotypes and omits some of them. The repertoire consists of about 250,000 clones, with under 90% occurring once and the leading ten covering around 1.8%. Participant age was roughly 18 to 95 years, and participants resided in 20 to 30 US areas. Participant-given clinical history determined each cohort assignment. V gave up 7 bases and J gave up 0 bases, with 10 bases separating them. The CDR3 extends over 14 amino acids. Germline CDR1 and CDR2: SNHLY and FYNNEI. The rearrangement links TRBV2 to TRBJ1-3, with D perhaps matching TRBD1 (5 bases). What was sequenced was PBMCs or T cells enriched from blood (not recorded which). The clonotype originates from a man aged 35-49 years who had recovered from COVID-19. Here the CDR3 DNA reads TGTGCCAGCAATCAGGGCCACTCTGGAAACACCATATATTTT. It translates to CASNQGHSGNTIYF.